The 28 T cell receptor beta chains presented below share a single source sample, sequenced in a study of beta chain features in type 1 diabetes. Reverse transcribing all isolated RNA meant expressed TCRB transcripts were sequenced. The protocol was immunoSEQ multiplex PCR, while the TCRdb copy is restricted to in-frame clones and leaves out a portion. The sample shows 150,000 or so clones, nearly 9.5% of them seen only once. The specimen sequenced was central memory CD4+ T cells from blood. These receptor sequences come from a man younger than 30 in good health.

CDR3 DNA sequence: TGTGCCAGCTCTCCTACAGGGGGCGACTCTACTGGCTACACAGATACGCAGTATTTT. Translating it yields CASSPTGGDSTGYTDTQYF. J is TRBJ2-3 and V is TRBV18, with 9 bases lining up with TRBD1. The CDR3 length is 19 residues. Germline V gives CDR1 KGHSH, CDR2 LQKENI. The J segment lost 2 bases and the V segment lost 6 bases, leaving 18 bases of the junction unmatched.

This sequence joins TRBV2 and TRBJ2-7; 11 bases match TRBD2. The CDR3 covers 13 residues. Germline lookup yields CDR1 SNHLY and CDR2 FYNNEI. V lost 10 bases, J lost 3 bases, and 5 bases stayed unmatched. The CDR3 DNA sequence: TGTGCCATGGGGACTAGCGGCTTCTACGAGCAGTACTTC. Translating it yields CAMGTSGFYEQYF.

This chain connects TRBV7-7 to TRBJ2-2; D is unclear. Trimming took 6 bases from V and 6 from J, leaving 8 bases between them. CDR1 is SSHAT and CDR2 is FNYEAQ in the germline V gene (reference sequence). This CDR3 spans 12 amino acids. CDR3: CASSSSPGELFF. The CDR3 region has the DNA TGTGCCAGCAGTTCAAGCCCCGGGGAGCTGTTTTTT.

The V gene is TRBV5-1, the J gene TRBJ2-7; 8 bases map to TRBD2. V lost 3 bases to trimming and J lost 5 bases; unmatched junction nucleotides: 7. This CDR3 comprises 14 residues. The germline V gene encodes CDR1 SGHRS and CDR2 YFSETQ. This chain's CDR3 is CASSSGGARNEQYF. The CDR3 DNA follows: TGCGCCAGCAGCTCCGGGGGGGCTAGGAACGAGCAGTACTTC.

This clone was recorded a few times. The chain recombines TRBV6-1 with TRBJ2-7; the D is unclear. CDR3 length equals 15 residues. CDR1 and CDR2 (germline): MNHNS, SASEGT. V lost 6 bases, J lost 0 bases, and 15 bases lay in between. The CDR3 DNA reads as TGTGCCAGCAGCCGCCACGTCGGTACCTCCTACGAGCAGTACTTC. Translating gives CASSRHVGTSYEQYF.

This chain links TRBV9 with TRBJ2-7; perhaps TRBD2 as D (6 bases). Per the germline V gene, CDR1 is SGDLS and CDR2 is YYNGEE. Between the trimmed V and J ends, which lost 4 bases and 6 bases, there was a span of 17 bases. CDR3 length equals 14 residues. CDR3 loop: CASSPLWGDREQYF. The CDR3 DNA follows: TGTGCCAGCAGCCCCCTCTGGGGGGATCGCGAGCAGTACTTC.

The chain is built from TRBV7-9 and TRBJ2-6; 7 positions match TRBD1. From germline, CDR1 is SEHNR and CDR2 FQNEAQ (reference sequence). V was clipped by 5 bases and J by 4 bases; unmatched bases: 11. The CDR3 is 17 amino acids. CDR3 residues: CASSPVTGNSGANVLTF. DNA for the CDR3: TGTGCCAGCAGCCCCGTGACAGGGAATTCAGGGGCCAACGTCCTGACTTTC.

This clone was picked up many times. This sequence joins TRBV29-1 and TRBJ2-5, with D possibly matching TRBD1 (6 bases). The CDR3 runs to 14 residues. The germline V gene encodes CDR1 SQVTM and CDR2 ANQGSEA. The V end was cut by 0 bases, the J end by 5 bases, with 13 bases between. The CDR3 DNA sequence: TGCAGCGTTGAAGATCGGCAGGGGCGGGAGACCCAGTACTTC. It encodes CSVEDRQGRETQYF.

V and J are TRBV7-3 and TRBJ2-2, with 8 bases lining up with TRBD1. With 4 bases clipped from V and 4 bases from J, the junction kept 2 bases outside the gene matches. Looked up from germline, CDR1 is SGHTA and CDR2 is FQGTGA. The CDR3 consists of 14 residues. CDR3 protein: CASSSTGATGELFF. The CDR3 DNA reads TGTGCCAGCAGCTCGACAGGGGCCACCGGGGAGCTGTTTTTT.

The V call is TRBV4-1, the J call TRBJ1-1; D is unresolved. The CDR3 covers 19 residues. V lost 2 bases, J lost 1 base, and 23 bases lay in between. Germline V gene lookup returns CDR1 MGHRA and CDR2 YSYEKL. This CDR3 reads CASSQSPPGRIGQNTEAFF. The CDR3 DNA reads as TGCGCCAGCAGCCAAAGCCCCCCAGGAAGGATTGGTCAGAACACTGAAGCTTTCTTT.

This clone was picked up many times. The V and J genes are TRBV6-6 and TRBJ1-2; TRBD1 matches 7 bases. Trimming removed 2 bases from V and 4 bases from J; junction bases left unmatched: 4. Germline V gene lookup returns CDR1 MNHNY and CDR2 SVGAGI (reference sequence). The CDR3 loop spans 14 amino acids. CDR3 region: CASSYTGDSYGYTF. The CDR3 DNA reads TGTGCCAGCAGTTACACAGGGGACAGCTATGGCTACACCTTC.

This clone was picked up a small number of times. The chain has TRBV15 and TRBJ1-6, with D perhaps matching TRBD1 (5 bases). This CDR3 comprises 16 residues. V shed 0 bases and J shed 6 bases, with 12 bases lying between them. Germline V gene data show CDR1 as LNHNV and CDR2 as YYDKDF (reference sequence). In nucleotides, the CDR3 is TGTGCCACCAGCAGAGATCTAGGGGCCGTTAATTCACCCCTCCACTTT. It translates to CATSRDLGAVNSPLHF.

This clone was counted at least ten times. This chain joins TRBV28 and TRBJ2-1, with 7 bases fitting TRBD2. The CDR3 extends over 16 amino acids. CDR1 is MDHEN, CDR2 SYDVKM, per germline. Germline trimming cut 7 bases from V and 0 bases from J; bases unmatched to any gene: 9. CDR3 loop: CASTAPGGSSYNEQFF. DNA of the CDR3: TGTGCCAGCACCGCCCCCGGGGGGAGCTCCTACAATGAGCAGTTCTTC.

In its sample, this clone was seen a few times. The chain carries TRBV7-9 and TRBJ2-3; D perhaps matches TRBD2 (6 bases). The CDR3 has 14 amino acids. Germline CDR1 is SEHNR and CDR2 is FQNEAQ (reference sequence). Between the trimmed V and J ends, which lost 1 base and 3 bases, there was a span of 8 bases. The CDR3 spells CASSLGLATDTQYF. In DNA form, the CDR3 reads TGTGCCAGCAGCTTAGGCCTAGCGACAGATACGCAGTATTTT.

The chain has TRBV30 and TRBJ2-3; 7 bases are a match to TRBD2. Losses at the gene ends were 2 bases for V and 6 bases for J; bases not matched to a gene: 8. Germline V gene data show CDR1 as GTSNPN and CDR2 as SVGIG (reference sequence). CDR3 length equals 14 residues. The CDR3 nucleotides are TGTGCCTGGAGTCCTGGACTAGAGCGGGATACGCAGTATTTT. Protein: CAWSPGLERDTQYF.

This clone was observed a few times. The rearrangement joins TRBV5-1 to TRBJ1-1; 9 nucleotides align to TRBD1. The CDR3 is made up of 18 amino acids. V was pared by 0 bases and J by 2 bases, with 11 bases of the junction left unmatched. Germline V gives CDR1 SGHRS, CDR2 YFSETQ. The CDR3 is CASSLAATGGGKNTEAFF. The CDR3 DNA reads as TGCGCCAGCAGCTTGGCTGCGACAGGGGGGGGGAAAAACACTGAAGCTTTCTTT.

This clone was detected a few times. The chain carries TRBV9 and TRBJ2-1; 13 bases agree with TRBD2. The CDR3 runs to 17 residues. CDR1 is SGDLS, CDR2 YYNGEE, per germline. V lost 2 bases, J lost 4 bases, and 6 bases stayed unmatched. The CDR3 spells CASSVGLAGAKYNEQFF. The CDR3 DNA is TGTGCCAGCAGCGTTGGACTAGCGGGGGCCAAGTACAATGAGCAGTTCTTC.

The chain joins TRBV11-2 to TRBJ1-2, with D tentatively TRBD1 (6 bases). V shed 1 base and J shed 8 bases, with 11 bases lying between them. The CDR3 spans 13 residues. CDR1 SGHAT and CDR2 FQNNGV come from the germline V gene. CDR3 nucleotide sequence: TGTGCCAGCAGCTTAGCAGGGGCGCTCGGCTACACCTTC. This gives the protein CASSLAGALGYTF.

This clone has a handful of counts. The gene calls are TRBV7-2 and TRBJ1-2; 7 nucleotides align to TRBD1. CDR1 and CDR2 from the germline V gene are SGHTA and FQGNSA. V was pared by 4 bases and J by 5 bases, with 7 bases of the junction left unmatched. The CDR3 contains 14 residues. The CDR3, as DNA: TGTGCCAGCAGCTCGATGCCGGGACAGTATGGCTACACCTTC. Translation: CASSSMPGQYGYTF.

The chain has TRBV18 and TRBJ1-5, with 7 bases that match TRBD1. The CDR3 totals 14 residues. Germline V gene data show CDR1 as KGHSH and CDR2 as LQKENI. Trimming cost V 3 bases and J 7 bases; bases outside gene matches: 6. This CDR3 reads CASSPDREGQPQHF. The DNA for the CDR3 is TGTGCCAGCTCACCTGACAGGGAAGGCCAGCCCCAGCATTTT.

V usage is TRBV29-1 and J usage is TRBJ2-5; D perhaps matches TRBD1 (6 bases). Germline V lookup: CDR1 SQVTM, CDR2 ANQGSEA. The CDR3 sequence is 13 residues long. V was shortened by 2 bases and J by 5 bases, with 12 bases between the two germline ends. CDR3 protein: CSVELGQRETQYF. CDR3 DNA sequence: TGCAGCGTTGAACTCGGACAGAGGGAGACCCAGTACTTC.

This clone has at least ten counts. This rearrangement joins TRBV7-9 to TRBJ2-3; no clear D gene. Germline V gene data show CDR1 as SEHNR and CDR2 as FQNEAQ (reference sequence). The CDR3 extends over 14 amino acids. Trimming cost V 1 base and J 2 bases, with 7 bases left between them. The DNA of the CDR3 is TGTGCCAGCAGCTTAGTCGTAGTCACAGATACGCAGTATTTT. Translation: CASSLVVVTDTQYF.

This clone was found a few times. The V call is TRBV5-8, the J call TRBJ1-5, with D possibly matching TRBD1 (6 bases). The CDR3 covers 15 residues. Between the trimmed V and J ends, which lost 0 bases and 0 bases, there was a span of 7 bases. Germline V gene data show CDR1 as SGHTS and CDR2 as YDEGEE. DNA for the CDR3: TGTGCCAGCAGCTTGGCAGGGGATAGCAATCAGCCCCAGCATTTT. Translation: CASSLAGDSNQPQHF.

The rearrangement links TRBV9 to TRBJ2-3, with D maybe TRBD2 (6 bases). V dropped 4 bases and J dropped 5 bases, with 11 bases sitting between them. Looked up from germline, CDR1 is SGDLS and CDR2 is YYNGEE. The CDR3 spans 13 residues. The CDR3 loop is CASSTRLGDTQYF. In DNA, the CDR3 is TGTGCCAGCAGCACCCGACTAGGAGATACGCAGTATTTT.

The V and J genes are TRBV5-1 and TRBJ2-2; possibly TRBD2 for D (6 bases). This CDR3 has 14 residues. Trimming cost V 5 bases and J 2 bases, with 10 bases left between them. The germline V gene encodes CDR1 SGHRS and CDR2 YFSETQ. The CDR3 loop reads CASRTRINTGELFF. The CDR3 region has the DNA TGCGCCAGCAGGACTAGAATTAACACCGGGGAGCTGTTTTTT.

This clone was picked up a small number of times. This chain links TRBV19 with TRBJ2-2, with 8 bases aligning to TRBD2. V was clipped by 7 bases and J by 4 bases; unmatched bases: 5. Germline CDR1 LNHDA, CDR2 SQIVND (reference sequence). The CDR3 sequence is 14 residues long. The CDR3 region is CASTRGGFTGELFF. The CDR3 DNA follows: TGTGCCAGTACCCGGGGGGGCTTCACCGGGGAGCTGTTTTTT.

This clone occurred a few times. At the DNA level, this CDR3 is encoded by other sequences in the same sample as well. The genes are TRBV18 and TRBJ2-6, with D perhaps matching TRBD2 (6 bases). V lost 6 bases, J lost 2 bases, and 11 bases lay in between. Germline V gene data show CDR1 as KGHSH and CDR2 as LQKENI. This CDR3 has 15 residues. CDR3 loop: CASSPSGAGANVLTF. CDR3 in DNA: TGTGCCAGCTCGCCCTCGGGGGCTGGGGCCAACGTCCTGACTTTC.

This clone has only a few counts. Other DNA variants within this sample encode the same CDR3. The chain combines TRBV5-1 with TRBJ1-6; 7 nucleotides line up with TRBD1. V lost 4 bases and J lost 2; bases outside the gene matches: 3. This CDR3 comprises 15 residues. Germline CDR1 reads SGHRS; CDR2 reads YFSETQ. This CDR3 reads CASSAGTAYNSPLHF. The CDR3 nucleotides read TGCGCCAGCAGCGCCGGGACAGCCTATAATTCACCCCTCCACTTT. The complete variable domain, with remaining parts taken from reference TRBV5-1 and TRBJ1-6, reads KAGVTQTPRYLIKTRGQQVTLSCSPISGHRSVSWYQQTPGQGLQFLFEYFSETQRNKGNFPGRFSGRQFSNSRSEMNVSTLELGDSALYLCASSAGTAYNSPLHFGNGTRLTVT.